These 8 T cell receptor beta chains originate from one sample sequenced in a study of neurological immune-mediated disorders. TCRdb reprocessed the 5' RACE reads with MiXCR, giving one entry per CDR3 protein. The sample carries 75,000 to 90,000 distinct CDR3 sequences, 10% recorded once. Sample: PBMCs. Receptors originate from a man in his forties in good health.

This clonotype was counted ten times or more. The V and J genes are TRBV20-1 and TRBJ2-7; 9 positions agree with TRBD2. With V trimmed by 4 bases and J by 1 base, 11 bases remained unmatched. Germline-derived CDR1 and CDR2 are DFQATT and SNEGSKA (reference sequence). CDR3 length: 16 amino acids. The DNA for the CDR3 is TGCAGTGCTACCACGACCCAAACTAGCGGGTCCTACGAGCAGTACTTC. It yields the protein CSATTTQTSGSYEQYF.

There are many counts of this clonotype. This chain's CDR3 is CAEGEGQFF. CDR3 nucleotide sequence: TGTGCCGAAGGGGAAGGGCAGTTCTTC. The chain links TRBV2 to TRBJ2-1; a weak D match, TRBD1 (5 bases). Trimming took off 11 bases at V and 12 bases at J, with 11 bases between the two ends. The CDR3 is made up of 9 amino acids. The germline V gene has CDR1 SNHLY and CDR2 FYNNEI.

This chain connects TRBV7-9 to TRBJ2-7, with 7 nucleotides matching TRBD2. V was clipped by 6 bases and J by 0 bases; unmatched bases: 8. Germline CDR1 and CDR2: SEHNR and FQNEAQ (reference sequence). This CDR3 has 15 residues. The DNA for the CDR3 is TGTGCCAGCAGTTACCCAGCGGGGTCCTCCTACGAGCAGTACTTC. This encodes CASSYPAGSSYEQYF.

This clonotype has ten or more counts. This chain links TRBV5-1 with TRBJ1-2; 11 positions match TRBD1. Trimming at V came to 0 bases and at J to 4 bases, leaving 8 bases not matched to a gene. The CDR3 length is 17 residues. From germline, CDR1 is SGHRS and CDR2 YFSETQ. CDR3 sequence (DNA): TGCGCCAGCAGCTTGGATGATGGGACAGGGGGATCCTATGGCTACACCTTC. It codes for CASSLDDGTGGSYGYTF.

This clonotype has ten or more counts. V gene TRBV20-1 combines with J gene TRBJ1-1; D may be TRBD1 (5 bases). Per the germline V gene, CDR1 is DFQATT and CDR2 is SNEGSKA (reference sequence). V was clipped by 0 bases and J by 6 bases, with 17 bases between them. This CDR3 comprises 15 residues. The CDR3: CSARDLPGGVPEAFF. As DNA, the CDR3 is TGCAGTGCTAGAGATTTACCGGGAGGGGTCCCTGAAGCTTTCTTT.

Details on this clonotype: A read error is possible here, since a much larger clone lies one base away. The V call is TRBV28, the J call TRBJ1-1; D is uncertain. This CDR3 has 15 residues. Per the germline V gene, CDR1 is MDHEN and CDR2 is SYDVKM. The CDR3 DNA follows: TGTGCCAGCAGTCCCTCCGCGGGGTCGGTAACTGACGCTTTCTTT. Its translation is CASSPSAGSVTDAFF.

This clonotype has ten or more counts. This chain uses TRBV27 with TRBJ2-7, with D possibly matching TRBD2 (7 bases). CDR3 length: 15 amino acids. V was clipped by 2 bases and J by 6 bases, with 17 bases between them. Germline V gene sequence: CDR1 MNHEY, CDR2 SMNVEV (reference sequence). The CDR3: CASSLRGAANAEQYF. The CDR3 DNA is TGTGCCAGCAGTTTACGGGGGGCCGCCAATGCCGAGCAGTACTTC.

This clonotype was seen repeatedly, ten times or more. The chain links TRBV10-3 to TRBJ1-1, with TRBD1 identical over 7 bases. The CDR3 is made up of 16 amino acids. Germline CDR1 is ENHRY and CDR2 is SYGVKD. V shed 4 bases, J shed 0 bases, and the junction held 8 bases outside the gene matches. CDR3 amino acids: CAISGSRTGLNTEAFF. As DNA, the CDR3 is TGTGCCATCAGTGGATCCCGGACAGGATTGAACACTGAAGCTTTCTTT.